A single sample is the source of the 29 T cell receptor beta chains below, sequenced in a study of T cell changes during pregnancy in multiple sclerosis. The method was immunoSEQ multiplex PCR; TCRdb's version includes in-frame clones alone and lacks a portion of them. The sample lists 12,000 or so clones; more than 80% were seen once. Sample: CD8+ T cells from peripheral blood mononuclear cells, taken after pregnancy. The source is a female donor in good health, enrolled as a control in a pregnancy study.

By sample fraction, this clone is medium-sized. This chain joins TRBV28 and TRBJ2-2, with a weak D call TRBD2 (6 bases). Germline V CDR1 and CDR2: MDHEN, SYDVKM. The CDR3 consists of 15 residues. With 2 bases removed from V and 1 base from J, the gap between germline ends came to 8 bases. CDR3 in amino acids: CASSLGGRNTGELFF. The CDR3 DNA follows: TGTGCCAGCAGTTTAGGGGGGAGGAACACCGGGGAGCTGTTTTTT.

This clone has only a few counts. This chain uses TRBV28 with TRBJ1-1, with TRBD1 matching over 8 bases. Germline loops: CDR1 MDHEN, CDR2 SYDVKM. V lost 6 bases and J lost 5; bases outside the gene matches: 11. This CDR3 is built from 15 residues. The CDR3 protein is CASSPRWTGTTEAFF. The CDR3 DNA follows: TGTGCCAGCAGCCCGCGCTGGACAGGGACTACTGAAGCTTTCTTT.

A single count supports this clone. The DNA is left out, because the CDR3 cannot be placed on it with certainty; the CDR3 is given as TCRdb lists it. The gene calls are TRBV6-1 and TRBJ1-2; the D call in the table, TRBD1, was not verified against the DNA. The CDR3 is 15 residues long, counting both termini. Germline CDR1 and CDR2: MNHNS and SASEGT. CDR3 region: CASSTSDRGLYGYTF.

This rearrangement joins TRBV9 to TRBJ1-4, with D perhaps TRBD1 (6 bases). Looked up from germline, CDR1 is SGDLS and CDR2 is YYNGEE. This CDR3 region has 14 residues. V was shortened by 3 bases and J by 6 bases, with 12 bases between the two germline ends. The CDR3 coding sequence is TGTGCCAGCAGCGCGAGACAGGCTGATGAAAAACTGTTTTTT. Its protein is CASSARQADEKLFF.

This clone showed up just once. This chain links TRBV7-8 with TRBJ2-1, with D hard to call. Germline CDR1 SGHVS, CDR2 FQNEAQ. Trimming took 4 bases from V and 5 from J, leaving 18 bases between them. The CDR3 consists of 16 residues. The CDR3 DNA is TGTGCCAGCAGCTCCCGCCGGCTACAGTCCGACAATGAGCAGTTCTTC. Protein product: CASSSRRLQSDNEQFF.

This rearrangement joins TRBV23-1 to TRBJ2-1, with 9 bases lining up with TRBD2. TRBV23-1 carries the ORF label, with uncertain function. This CDR3 is 20 amino acids long. V lost 0 bases and J lost 7; bases outside the gene matches: 19. The CDR3 DNA follows: TGCGCCAGCAGTCAATCCTTCGGCGGGAGGGCCGCCCGCCCTTTTAATGAGCAGTTCTTC. It codes for CASSQSFGGRAARPFNEQFF.

V gene TRBV19 combines with J gene TRBJ1-5; TRBD1 agrees at 9 bases. The V gene's germline CDR1 is LNHDA and CDR2 SQIVND (reference sequence). The CDR3 is 19 residues long. Losses at the gene ends were 4 bases for V and 3 bases for J; bases not matched to a gene: 16. The CDR3 protein is CASSTLPGQGPSLNQPQHF. The CDR3 region has the DNA TGTGCCAGTAGTACCCTTCCGGGACAGGGCCCCTCCCTCAATCAGCCCCAGCATTTT.

The chain links TRBV7-9 to TRBJ2-1; TRBD2 might be the D (6 bases). This CDR3 is 18 amino acids long. Germline loops: CDR1 SEHNR, CDR2 FQNEAQ (reference sequence). V gave up 1 base and J gave up 5 bases, with 21 bases separating them. The CDR3 region is CASSLVIGGDHPHNEQFF. CDR3 nucleotide sequence: TGTGCCAGCAGCTTAGTCATTGGAGGGGACCACCCCCACAATGAGCAGTTCTTC. Complete variable domain (other parts from reference TRBV7-9 and TRBJ2-1): DTGVSQNPRHKITKRGQNVTFRCDPISEHNRLYWYRQTLGQGPEFLTYFQNEAQLEKSRLLSDRFSAERPKGSFSTLEIQRTEQGDSAMYLCASSLVIGGDHPHNEQFFGPGTRLTVL.

The chain combines TRBV4-1 with TRBJ2-3, with 9 positions matching TRBD1. V dropped 4 bases and J dropped 5; count of bases not matched to a gene: 10. In germline, CDR1 is MGHRA, CDR2 YSYEKL. This CDR3 comprises 16 residues. CDR3 residues: CASSLTGGDFLDTQYF. CDR3 DNA: TGCGCCAGCAGCCTCACAGGGGGCGATTTTCTAGATACGCAGTATTTT.

This chain links TRBV4-1 with TRBJ2-7; D ambiguous. The CDR3 has 16 amino acids. The V gene lost 0 bases and the J gene lost 4 bases, with 16 bases spanning the gap. The germline V gene encodes CDR1 MGHRA and CDR2 YSYEKL. CDR3 sequence (DNA): TGCGCCAGCAGCCAAGACGGAGACTTTTCTGGGTACGAGCAGTACTTC. It yields the protein CASSQDGDFSGYEQYF.

This chain links TRBV11-2 with TRBJ2-1; D gene unclear. V was shortened by 2 bases and J by 0 bases, with 8 bases between the two germline ends. The CDR3 has 15 residues. The germline V gene encodes CDR1 SGHAT and CDR2 FQNNGV. In DNA, the CDR3 is TGTGCCAGCAGCTTAAGTGTGAGCTCCTACAATGAGCAGTTCTTC. Translation gives CASSLSVSSYNEQFF.

The chain combines TRBV29-1 with TRBJ2-1; D is possibly TRBD2 (5 bases). V dropped 1 base and J dropped 2 bases, with 9 bases sitting between them. The CDR3 consists of 14 residues. CDR1 and CDR2 (germline): SQVTM, ANQGSEA. The DNA for the CDR3 is TGCAGCGTTGAAGTAGGGAGCACCTACAATGAGCAGTTCTTC. This translates into CSVEVGSTYNEQFF.

J is TRBJ2-6 and V is TRBV4-3; the D is unclear. With 0 bases removed from V and 0 bases from J, the gap between germline ends came to 6 bases. Germline CDR1 and CDR2: LGHNA and YSLEER. The CDR3 contains 16 residues. This CDR3 reads CASSQDESSGANVLTF. The CDR3 bases are TGCGCCAGCAGCCAAGACGAGTCCTCTGGGGCCAACGTCCTGACTTTC.

The CDR3 loop is CANKTGGNGYTF. The CDR3 bases are TGTGCCAATAAGACAGGGGGTAATGGCTACACCTTC. This sequence joins TRBV4-2 and TRBJ1-2, with 9 nucleotides matching TRBD1. The germline V gene has CDR1 LGHNA and CDR2 YNFKEQ. The CDR3 has 12 residues. V lost 10 bases, J lost 6 bases, and 6 bases stayed unmatched.

The sample holds one count of this clone. The V gene is TRBV2, the J gene TRBJ2-7; the D gene is possibly TRBD1 (6 bases). Germline CDR1 and CDR2: SNHLY and FYNNEI. The V and J ends lost 6 bases and 3 bases respectively, with 12 bases between them. The CDR3 runs to 13 residues. For the CDR3, the DNA is TGTGCCAGCAGGAGGGGGACAAGCTACGAGCAGTACTTC. Encoded protein: CASRRGTSYEQYF.

The J gene is TRBJ2-5, the V gene TRBV19, with 7 bases that match TRBD2. The germline V gene has CDR1 LNHDA and CDR2 SQIVND (reference sequence). This CDR3 contains 15 residues. The J segment lost 10 bases and the V segment lost 3 bases, leaving 14 bases of the junction unmatched. The CDR3 sequence is CASSIGTTRHGVQYF. CDR3 DNA: TGTGCCAGTAGTATTGGGACTACCCGGCACGGTGTCCAGTACTTC.

The chain is built from TRBV11-3 and TRBJ1-3; tentatively, D is TRBD1 (5 bases). The ends were cut back, 6 bases at V and 0 bases at J, with 15 bases in the middle. Germline-derived CDR1 and CDR2 are SGHNT and YENEEA. The CDR3 consists of 16 residues. CDR3 coding DNA: TGTGCCAGCAGTTCAGGAACAGGCTCCTCTGGAAACACCATATATTTT. Amino acids: CASSSGTGSSGNTIYF.

The CDR3 bases are TGTGCCAGCAGCGGAGGGGAGGCGGCCGGGGAGCTGTTTTTT. Translation gives CASSGGEAAGELFF. The chain employs TRBV9 and TRBJ2-2, with D possibly being TRBD2 (6 bases). The V end was cut by 3 bases, the J end by 6 bases, with 12 bases between. There are 14 residues in the CDR3. Germline CDR1 SGDLS, CDR2 YYNGEE. The whole variable domain, filled in from reference TRBV9 and TRBJ2-2, reads DSGVTQTPKHLITATGQRVTLRCSPRSGDLSVYWYQQSLDQGLQFLIQYYNGEERAKGNILERFSAQQFPDLHSELNLSSLELGDSALYFCASSGGEAAGELFFGEGSRLTVL.

This sequence joins TRBV5-5 and TRBJ1-5, with 7 bases fitting TRBD1. Germline loops: CDR1 SGHKS, CDR2 YYEKEE (reference sequence). The ends lost 5 bases at V and 3 bases at J; junction bases unmatched: 11. The CDR3 has 16 amino acids. The CDR3, as DNA: TGTGCCAGCAGGTCTCGCAGGGGGAAAAACAATCAGCCCCAGCATTTT. Translated, it gives CASRSRRGKNNQPQHF.

The chain links TRBV9 to TRBJ2-5, with 7 positions matching TRBD1. V was pared by 4 bases and J by 0 bases, with 6 bases of the junction left unmatched. The CDR3 sequence is 15 residues long. Germline-derived CDR1 and CDR2 are SGDLS and YYNGEE. CDR3 protein: CASSRDSMYQETQYF. In DNA form, the CDR3 reads TGTGCCAGCAGCCGGGACAGCATGTACCAAGAGACCCAGTACTTC.

The chain links TRBV7-9 to TRBJ2-3; TRBD1 matches at 8 bases. The germline V gene encodes CDR1 SEHNR and CDR2 FQNEAQ (reference sequence). This CDR3 spans 15 amino acids. After removal of 1 base from V and 5 bases from J, the junction contained 5 bases not matched to a gene. The DNA of the CDR3 is TGTGCCAGCAGCTTAGGGGCAGGGGGCAGAGATACGCAGTATTTT. It encodes CASSLGAGGRDTQYF.

This clone was observed at least ten times. The CDR3 is CAWSVQDRRGTEAFF. The CDR3 nucleotides read TGTGCCTGGAGTGTACAAGACAGGAGAGGAACTGAAGCTTTCTTT. The chain is built from TRBV30 and TRBJ1-1, with a tentative D call TRBD1 (6 bases). CDR3 length equals 15 residues. Per the germline V gene, CDR1 is GTSNPN and CDR2 is SVGIG (reference sequence). V lost 0 bases and J lost 5, with 16 bases in between.

The chain recombines TRBV19 with TRBJ2-7; 10 bases are a match to TRBD1. This CDR3 contains 13 residues. The germline V gene encodes CDR1 LNHDA and CDR2 SQIVND (reference sequence). V lost 3 bases and J lost 7; bases outside the gene matches: 3. The DNA of the CDR3 is TGTGCCAGTAGTATCTCGGACAGGGGGGAGCAGTACTTC. Amino acid sequence: CASSISDRGEQYF. The variable domain in full, completed from reference TRBV19 and TRBJ2-7, reads DGGITQSPKYLFRKEGQNVTLSCEQNLNHDAMYWYRQDPGQGLRLIYYSQIVNDFQKGDIAEGYSVSREKKESFPLTVTSAQKNPTAFYLCASSISDRGEQYFGPGTRLTVT.

The chain carries TRBV7-2 and TRBJ2-4; TRBD1 might be the D (7 bases). CDR1 is SGHTA and CDR2 is FQGNSA in the germline V gene. V was trimmed by 5 bases and J by 0 bases, leaving 8 bases between them. The CDR3 consists of 14 residues. This CDR3 is CASSQGGAKNIQYF. The CDR3 bases are TGTGCCAGCAGCCAGGGGGGAGCCAAAAACATTCAGTACTTC.

J is TRBJ2-3 and V is TRBV9; the D gene is possibly TRBD1 (6 bases). CDR3 length: 14 amino acids. Germline CDR1 SGDLS, CDR2 YYNGEE. V lost 3 bases, J lost 4 bases, and 12 bases lay in between. In nucleotides, the CDR3 is TGTGCCAGCAGCGAGGCCCAGGGGTCAGATACGCAGTATTTT. It is translated as CASSEAQGSDTQYF.

The chain uses TRBV10-3 and TRBJ2-5; 8 bases line up with TRBD1. This CDR3 contains 14 residues. J was trimmed by 5 bases and V by 10 bases; bases with no gene match: 12. Germline V gene sequence: CDR1 ENHRY, CDR2 SYGVKD. The CDR3 protein is CATGVDRVVETQYF. The CDR3 DNA is TGTGCCACGGGGGTGGACAGGGTGGTTGAGACCCAGTACTTC.

J is TRBJ2-7 and V is TRBV5-8, with TRBD2 matching over 7 bases. J was trimmed by 8 bases and V by 4 bases; bases with no gene match: 12. The CDR3 totals 14 residues. Germline CDR1 and CDR2: SGHTS and YDEGEE. The CDR3, as DNA: TGTGCCAGCAGCCGGACTAGTTCTTGGACCAAGCAGTACTTC. This translates into CASSRTSSWTKQYF.

The chain is built from TRBV11-2 and TRBJ2-7; no reliable D call. Germline assignment: CDR1 SGHAT and CDR2 FQNNGV. Between the trimmed V and J ends, which lost 1 base and 4 bases, there was a span of 8 bases. The CDR3 is made up of 13 amino acids. CDR3 region: CASSLGLRYEQYF. CDR3 coding DNA: TGTGCCAGCAGCTTAGGGTTGAGATACGAGCAGTACTTC.

V and J are TRBV11-1 and TRBJ2-7, with D unclear. From germline, CDR1 is SGHAT and CDR2 FQDESV (reference sequence). Trimming stripped 1 base from V and 8 bases from J, with 15 bases between. The CDR3 spans 14 residues. The CDR3 spells CASSLVGSWPQQYF. The CDR3 DNA sequence: TGTGCCAGCAGCTTAGTTGGCTCTTGGCCTCAGCAGTACTTC.